Listed below are T cell receptor beta chains from one sample, sequenced in a study of blood T cell repertoires in COVID-19. Only in-frame clones appear in the TCRdb table, and some are missing; sequencing was by immunoSEQ multiplex PCR. The sample lists around 130,000 clones; around four fifths were seen once. Material: PBMCs or T cells enriched from blood (not recorded which). These receptors were obtained from a woman between 50 and 59 years old with acute COVID-19. The CDR3 runs from the conserved cysteine through the conserved F or W. The D gene is left open where the match is weak. Expanded clones get a size class; other rows say once, few or many, or leave the size out.

CDR3 protein: CASRDRRGTNSPLHF
CDR3 DNA: TGTGCCAGCAGGGACAGGCGAGGGACTAATTCACCCCTCCACTTT
D gene: TRBD1
J gene: TRBJ1-6
V gene: TRBV27
CDR3 length: 15
clone size: -

CDR3 protein: CASSLGWGQKTYEQYF
CDR3 DNA: TGTGCCAGCAGCTTAGGCTGGGGGCAGAAAACCTACGAGCAGTACTTC
D gene: -
J gene: TRBJ2-7
V gene: TRBV7-2
CDR3 length: 16
clone size: -

CDR3 protein: CASSPDLAGNEQFF
CDR3 DNA: TGTGCCAGCAGCCCCGACTTGGCGGGCAATGAGCAGTTCTTC
D gene: -
J gene: TRBJ2-1
V gene: TRBV9
CDR3 length: 14
clone size: -

CDR3 protein: CASSYSRDSRLNTEAFF
CDR3 DNA: TGTGCCAGCAGTTACTCAAGGGACAGCCGACTGAACACTGAAGCTTTCTTT
D gene: TRBD1
J gene: TRBJ1-1
V gene: TRBV6-2/TRBV6-3
CDR3 length: 17
clone size: few

CDR3 protein: CASSQDGGGLAGGEQYF
CDR3 DNA: TGTGCCAGCAGCCAAGATGGGGGGGGACTAGCGGGAGGAGAGCAGTACTTC
D gene: TRBD2
J gene: TRBJ2-7
V gene: TRBV3-1/TRBV3-2
CDR3 length: 17
clone size: few

CDR3 protein: CASSQDPTTHTGELFF
CDR3 DNA: TGCGCCAGCAGCCAAGACCCGACTACCCACACCGGGGAGCTGTTTTTT
D gene: -
J gene: TRBJ2-2
V gene: TRBV4-3
CDR3 length: 16
clone size: -

CDR3 protein: CASSLGHGTQYF
CDR3 DNA: TGTGCCAGCAGTTTGGGCCATGGGACCCAGTACTTC
D gene: -
J gene: TRBJ2-5
V gene: TRBV12-3/TRBV12-4
CDR3 length: 12
clone size: -

CDR3 protein: CSALGETQYF
CDR3 DNA: TGCAGTGCTCTCGGGGAGACCCAGTACTTC
D gene: -
J gene: TRBJ2-5
V gene: TRBV20-1
CDR3 length: 10
clone size: -

CDR3 protein: CASASGGIGTQYF
CDR3 DNA: TGTGCCAGCGCTAGCGGGGGTATTGGGACCCAGTACTTC
D gene: TRBD2
J gene: TRBJ2-5
V gene: TRBV6-6
CDR3 length: 13
clone size: -

CDR3 protein: CASRSLKYNEQFF
CDR3 DNA: TGTGCCAGCAGAAGCCTTAAATACAATGAGCAGTTCTTC
D gene: -
J gene: TRBJ2-1
V gene: TRBV2
CDR3 length: 13
clone size: -

CDR3 protein: CAIRAGAADQETQYF
CDR3 DNA: TGTGCCATCCGGGCGGGGGCCGCGGACCAAGAGACCCAGTACTTC
D gene: -
J gene: TRBJ2-5
V gene: TRBV10-3
CDR3 length: 15
clone size: -

CDR3 protein: CASSFLTGGNSGNTIYF
CDR3 DNA: TGCGCCAGCAGCTTTTTGACAGGGGGGAACTCTGGAAACACCATATATTTT
D gene: TRBD1
J gene: TRBJ1-3
V gene: TRBV5-1
CDR3 length: 17
clone size: -

CDR3 protein: CASSQDPAETFGELFF
CDR3 DNA: TGTGCCAGCAGCCAAGATCCAGCGGAAACCTTCGGGGAGCTGTTTTTT
D gene: -
J gene: TRBJ2-2
V gene: TRBV4-2
CDR3 length: 16
clone size: -

CDR3 protein: CASSHFDGGNTEAFF
CDR3 DNA: TGTGCCAGCAGCCATTTTGACGGGGGAAACACTGAAGCTTTCTTT
D gene: -
J gene: TRBJ1-1
V gene: TRBV3-1/TRBV3-2
CDR3 length: 15
clone size: -

CDR3 protein: CASSLFGRGTDTQYF
CDR3 DNA: TGCGCCAGCAGCTTGTTCGGGAGAGGCACAGATACGCAGTATTTT
D gene: -
J gene: TRBJ2-3
V gene: TRBV5-1
CDR3 length: 15
clone size: -

CDR3 protein: CASSTDRLAGGSYEQYF
CDR3 DNA: TGTGCCAGCAGCACAGACCGTCTAGCGGGAGGGTCCTACGAGCAGTACTTC
D gene: TRBD2
J gene: TRBJ2-7
V gene: TRBV5-6
CDR3 length: 17
clone size: -

CDR3 protein: CSVTGGDQNTGELFF
CDR3 DNA: TGCAGCGTGACGGGCGGGGACCAGAACACCGGGGAGCTGTTTTTT
D gene: -
J gene: TRBJ2-2
V gene: TRBV29-1
CDR3 length: 15
clone size: -

CDR3 protein: CASSLGGGRESSYEQYF
CDR3 DNA: TGCGCCAGCAGCCTCGGCGGTGGGCGGGAGAGCTCCTACGAGCAGTACTTC
D gene: TRBD2
J gene: TRBJ2-7
V gene: TRBV4-3
CDR3 length: 17
clone size: -

CDR3 protein: CASSHHLNTGELFF
CDR3 DNA: TGTGCCAGCAGCCATCACCTAAACACCGGGGAGCTGTTTTTT
D gene: -
J gene: TRBJ2-2
V gene: TRBV4-2
CDR3 length: 14
clone size: -

CDR3 protein: CASSFTGGHQPQHF
CDR3 DNA: TGTGCCAGCAGCTTCACAGGGGGCCATCAGCCCCAGCATTTT
D gene: TRBD1
J gene: TRBJ1-5
V gene: TRBV5-6
CDR3 length: 14
clone size: few

CDR3 protein: CAWRYMNTEAFF
CDR3 DNA: TGTGCCTGGAGGTACATGAACACTGAAGCTTTCTTT
D gene: -
J gene: TRBJ1-1
V gene: TRBV30
CDR3 length: 12
clone size: -

CDR3 protein: CASSSPGTGGYGYTF
CDR3 DNA: TGTGCCAGCAGTTCACCCGGGACAGGGGGCTATGGCTACACCTTC
D gene: TRBD1
J gene: TRBJ1-2
V gene: TRBV28
CDR3 length: 15
clone size: -

CDR3 protein: CASSLGSGRGGELFF
CDR3 DNA: TGTGCCAGCAGCTTAGGTAGCGGGAGAGGCGGGGAGCTGTTTTTT
D gene: TRBD2
J gene: TRBJ2-2
V gene: TRBV7-9
CDR3 length: 15
clone size: -

CDR3 protein: CASSHQLAGGFNEQFF
CDR3 DNA: TGTGCCAGCAGCCATCAATTAGCGGGAGGGTTCAATGAGCAGTTCTTC
D gene: TRBD2
J gene: TRBJ2-1
V gene: TRBV7-9
CDR3 length: 16
clone size: -

CDR3 protein: CASSPLRTSTDTQYF
CDR3 DNA: TGTGCCAGCAGCCCCCTCCGGACTAGCACAGATACGCAGTATTTT
D gene: -
J gene: TRBJ2-3
V gene: TRBV7-2
CDR3 length: 15
clone size: once

CDR3 protein: CASSPSFGWRGSGANVLTF
CDR3 DNA: TGTGCCAGCAGCCCCTCCTTTGGGTGGCGGGGCTCTGGGGCCAACGTCCTGACTTTC
D gene: -
J gene: TRBJ2-6
V gene: TRBV3-1/TRBV3-2
CDR3 length: 19
clone size: -

CDR3 protein: CASSETRQETQYF
CDR3 DNA: TGTGCCAGCAGTGAGACTAGGCAAGAGACCCAGTACTTC
D gene: -
J gene: TRBJ2-5
V gene: TRBV2
CDR3 length: 13
clone size: -

CDR3 protein: CASSFRDPSSYEQYF
CDR3 DNA: TGTGCCAGCAGTTTCAGGGATCCTAGCTCCTACGAGCAGTACTTC
D gene: -
J gene: TRBJ2-7
V gene: TRBV6-9
CDR3 length: 15
clone size: few

CDR3 protein: CASSLDQGTEAFF
CDR3 DNA: TGCGCCAGCAGCTTAGATCAGGGAACTGAAGCTTTCTTT
D gene: -
J gene: TRBJ1-1
V gene: TRBV5-1
CDR3 length: 13
clone size: many

CDR3 protein: CASSSPTGVGETQYF
CDR3 DNA: TGCGCCAGCAGCTCCCCGACAGGGGTGGGGGAGACCCAGTACTTC
D gene: TRBD1
J gene: TRBJ2-5
V gene: TRBV5-1
CDR3 length: 15
clone size: -

CDR3 protein: CASSQGQPGRSSSYEQYF
CDR3 DNA: TGTGCCAGCAGCCAAGGTCAGCCGGGGAGGAGTAGCTCCTACGAGCAGTACTTC
D gene: -
J gene: TRBJ2-7
V gene: TRBV4-2
CDR3 length: 18
clone size: -

CDR3 protein: CASSRRLAAGELFF
CDR3 DNA: TGTGCCAGCAGCCGCCGACTAGCGGCCGGGGAGCTGTTTTTT
D gene: TRBD2
J gene: TRBJ2-2
V gene: TRBV4-2
CDR3 length: 14
clone size: -

CDR3 protein: CASRIGKGTGSSYNEQFF
CDR3 DNA: TGTGCCAGTAGGATAGGTAAAGGGACAGGGAGCTCCTACAATGAGCAGTTCTTC
D gene: TRBD1
J gene: TRBJ2-1
V gene: TRBV19
CDR3 length: 18
clone size: -

CDR3 protein: CSASDLRANNEQFF
CDR3 DNA: TGCAGTGCTAGTGACTTGAGGGCCAACAATGAGCAGTTCTTC
D gene: -
J gene: TRBJ2-1
V gene: TRBV20-1
CDR3 length: 14
clone size: -

CDR3 protein: CASRGGLLNTEAFF
CDR3 DNA: TGTGCCAGCAGGGGAGGGCTCCTAAACACTGAAGCTTTCTTT
D gene: -
J gene: TRBJ1-1
V gene: TRBV2
CDR3 length: 14
clone size: -

CDR3 protein: CASSSQGAARAFF
CDR3 DNA: TGTGCCAGCAGCTCCCAGGGGGCGGCGCGGGCTTTCTTT
D gene: TRBD1
J gene: TRBJ1-1
V gene: TRBV11-3
CDR3 length: 13
clone size: -

CDR3 protein: CASSEGGLLQAFF
CDR3 DNA: TGTGCCAGCAGTGAGGGGGGACTCCTTCAAGCTTTCTTT
D gene: -
J gene: TRBJ1-1
V gene: TRBV25-1
CDR3 length: 13
clone size: few

CDR3 protein: CASSFRTSGSYEQYF
CDR3 DNA: TGTGCCAGCAGCTTTAGGACTAGCGGGAGCTACGAGCAGTACTTC
D gene: TRBD2
J gene: TRBJ2-7
V gene: TRBV7-9
CDR3 length: 15
clone size: -

CDR3 protein: CASSLAASGSQYEQYF
CDR3 DNA: TGTGCCAGCAGCTTGGCCGCTAGCGGGAGTCAGTACGAGCAGTACTTC
D gene: TRBD2
J gene: TRBJ2-7
V gene: TRBV5-5
CDR3 length: 16
clone size: -

CDR3 protein: CASSLSGSDTQYF
CDR3 DNA: TGTGCCAGCAGCTTATCGGGGTCAGATACGCAGTATTTT
D gene: -
J gene: TRBJ2-3
V gene: TRBV7-3
CDR3 length: 13
clone size: -

CDR3 protein: CASSRTSGSMGELFF
CDR3 DNA: TGTGCCAGCAGTCGTACTAGCGGGAGTATGGGGGAGCTGTTTTTT
D gene: TRBD2
J gene: TRBJ2-2
V gene: TRBV27
CDR3 length: 15
clone size: -

CDR3 protein: CASSEFGADTEAFF
CDR3 DNA: TGTGCCAGCAGTGAATTTGGGGCGGATACTGAAGCTTTCTTT
D gene: -
J gene: TRBJ1-1
V gene: TRBV2
CDR3 length: 14
clone size: -

CDR3 protein: CASSKDSYEQYF
CDR3 DNA: TGTGCCAGCAGCAAAGATAGCTACGAGCAGTACTTC
D gene: -
J gene: TRBJ2-7
V gene: TRBV4-2
CDR3 length: 12
clone size: -

CDR3 protein: CATSDRGSYNSPLHF
CDR3 DNA: TGTGCCACCTCCGACAGGGGCTCCTATAATTCACCCCTCCACTTT
D gene: TRBD1
J gene: TRBJ1-6
V gene: TRBV19
CDR3 length: 15
clone size: -

CDR3 protein: CASSGGSWDGYTF
CDR3 DNA: TGTGCCAGCAGTGGGGGCTCTTGGGATGGCTACACCTTC
D gene: -
J gene: TRBJ1-2
V gene: TRBV2
CDR3 length: 13
clone size: -

CDR3 protein: CASRSTGAETQYF
CDR3 DNA: TGCGCCAGCAGATCCACAGGGGCGGAGACCCAGTACTTC
D gene: TRBD1
J gene: TRBJ2-5
V gene: TRBV5-1
CDR3 length: 13
clone size: -

CDR3 protein: CASSNPTGGANEKLFF
CDR3 DNA: TGTGCCAGCAGCAATCCTACCGGGGGAGCTAATGAAAAACTGTTTTTT
D gene: -
J gene: TRBJ1-4
V gene: TRBV7-6
CDR3 length: 16
clone size: few

CDR3 protein: CASSSYPGQGAGYEQFF
CDR3 DNA: TGTGCCAGCAGCTCCTACCCGGGACAGGGGGCTGGTTATGAGCAGTTCTTC
D gene: TRBD1
J gene: TRBJ2-1
V gene: TRBV7-9
CDR3 length: 17
clone size: -

CDR3 protein: CASSLTSNSYPDTQYF
CDR3 DNA: TGTGCCAGCAGTTTAACCTCTAATTCCTACCCGGATACGCAGTATTTT
D gene: -
J gene: TRBJ2-3
V gene: TRBV27
CDR3 length: 16
clone size: -

CDR3 protein: CASGRTDSYEQYF
CDR3 DNA: TGTGCCAGCGGAAGGACAGACTCCTACGAGCAGTACTTC
D gene: -
J gene: TRBJ2-7
V gene: TRBV10-3
CDR3 length: 13
clone size: -